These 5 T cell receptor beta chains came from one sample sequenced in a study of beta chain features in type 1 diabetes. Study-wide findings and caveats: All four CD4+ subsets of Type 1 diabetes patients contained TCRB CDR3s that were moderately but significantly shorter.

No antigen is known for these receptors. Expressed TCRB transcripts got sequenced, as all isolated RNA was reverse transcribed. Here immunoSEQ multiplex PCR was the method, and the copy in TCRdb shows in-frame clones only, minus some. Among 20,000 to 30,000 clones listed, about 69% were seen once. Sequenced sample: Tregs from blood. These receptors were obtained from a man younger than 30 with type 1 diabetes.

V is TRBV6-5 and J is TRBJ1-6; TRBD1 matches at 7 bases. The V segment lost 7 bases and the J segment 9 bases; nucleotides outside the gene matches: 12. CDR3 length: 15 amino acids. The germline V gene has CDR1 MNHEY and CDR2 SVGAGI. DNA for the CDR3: TGTGCCAGCAAGATCGAGACAGGGTTTAGTTCACCCCTCCACTTT. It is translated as CASKIETGFSSPLHF.

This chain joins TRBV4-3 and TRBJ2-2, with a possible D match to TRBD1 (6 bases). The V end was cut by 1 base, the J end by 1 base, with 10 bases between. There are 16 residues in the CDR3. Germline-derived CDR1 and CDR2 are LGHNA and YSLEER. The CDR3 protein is CASSQGTGRNTGELFF. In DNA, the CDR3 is TGCGCCAGCAGCCAAGGAACAGGGAGGAACACCGGGGAGCTGTTTTTT.

The DNA for the CDR3 is TGTGCCAGCAGCTCGATCCTTAGGAACACCGGGGAGCTGTTTTTT. Translation: CASSSILRNTGELFF. This chain links TRBV7-2 with TRBJ2-2, with unresolved D. Germline lookup yields CDR1 SGHTA and CDR2 FQGNSA. V shed 4 bases and J shed 1 base, with 10 bases lying between them. This CDR3 contains 15 residues.

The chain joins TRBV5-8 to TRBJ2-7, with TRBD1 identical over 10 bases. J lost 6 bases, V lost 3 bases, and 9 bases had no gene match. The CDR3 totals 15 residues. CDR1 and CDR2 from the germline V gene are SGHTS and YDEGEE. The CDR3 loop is CASSWTRDRGSEQYF. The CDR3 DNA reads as TGTGCCAGCAGCTGGACCCGGGACAGGGGCTCCGAGCAGTACTTC.

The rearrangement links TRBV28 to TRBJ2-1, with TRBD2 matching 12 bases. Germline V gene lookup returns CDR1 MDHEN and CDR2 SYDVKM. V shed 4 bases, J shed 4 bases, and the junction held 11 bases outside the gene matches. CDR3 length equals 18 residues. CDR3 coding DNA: TGTGCCAGCAGTTCCCCACGACTAGCGGGAGCGTCGTACAATGAGCAGTTCTTC. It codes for CASSSPRLAGASYNEQFF.